These 28 T cell receptor beta chains share one sample of origin, sequenced in a study of control samples from healthy donors and cancer patients. Using immunoSEQ multiplex PCR, the repertoire was profiled, and TCRdb retains in-frame clones only, with some absent. The sample holds around 170,000 clones; 90% are singletons and the top ten take about 1.4%. The sequencing input was blood. The source is a woman between 45 and 60 years old in good health.

The CDR3 DNA is TGTGCCAGCAGGAGGGGGCTCGGCACCGGGGAGCTGTTTTTT. Protein: CASRRGLGTGELFF. J is TRBJ2-2 and V is TRBV6-4; 7 bases align to TRBD1. V was clipped by 6 bases and J by 4 bases; unmatched bases: 5. Germline lookup yields CDR1 MRHNA and CDR2 SNTAGT. This CDR3 comprises 14 residues.

The rearrangement links TRBV5-1 to TRBJ1-2; D is unresolved. Germline V gene lookup returns CDR1 SGHRS and CDR2 YFSETQ. The CDR3 is made up of 16 amino acids. Deletions cut 0 bases from V and 8 bases from J, with 20 bases between. As DNA, the CDR3 is TGCGCCAGCAGCTTGGGCTCTGGGAGTGAATATAGAGGCTACACCTTC. Translated: CASSLGSGSEYRGYTF.

The chain carries TRBV9 and TRBJ2-5; 7 bases line up with TRBD2. Germline V CDR1 and CDR2: SGDLS, YYNGEE. V shed 3 bases and J 8 bases; nucleotides not matched to a gene: 13. The CDR3 runs 15 residues. This CDR3 reads CASSGGGSSFSTQYF. DNA of the CDR3: TGTGCCAGCAGCGGGGGGGGGAGCTCCTTCAGTACCCAGTACTTC.

The V gene is TRBV10-3, the J gene TRBJ1-1; tentative D call: TRBD1 (6 bases). V dropped 7 bases and J dropped 7 bases, with 16 bases sitting between them. This CDR3 comprises 13 residues. The germline CDR1 and CDR2 sequences are ENHRY and SYGVKD. The CDR3 DNA reads TGTGCCATCACTAAAACCGGACAGAGTGAAGCTTTCTTT. Its protein is CAITKTGQSEAFF.

The chain is built from TRBV3-1 (or the pseudogene TRBV3-2) and TRBJ2-2; D unclear. The V and J ends lost 3 bases and 1 base respectively, with 12 bases between them. The germline gives CDR1 LGHDT, CDR2 YNNKEL (reference sequence). The CDR3 is made up of 16 amino acids. CDR3 DNA sequence: TGTGCCAGCAGCCACCCGGGTGTGTGGAACACCGGGGAGCTGTTTTTT. Protein: CASSHPGVWNTGELFF.

The chain has TRBV15 and TRBJ1-2; D unresolved. Germline V CDR1 and CDR2: LNHNV, YYDKDF (reference sequence). The V gene lost 0 bases and the J gene lost 4 bases, with 9 bases spanning the gap. The CDR3 is 14 residues long. This CDR3 is CATSRDKVVYGYTF. CDR3 sequence (DNA): TGTGCCACCAGCAGAGATAAGGTCGTCTATGGCTACACCTTC.

The V gene is TRBV4-2, the J gene TRBJ2-7; 7 bases are shared with TRBD2. The CDR3 has 18 amino acids. Trimming cost V 3 bases and J 6 bases; bases outside gene matches: 20. The V gene's germline CDR1 is LGHNA and CDR2 YNFKEQ. DNA for the CDR3: TGTGCCAGCAGCCAGGGGGGGACTGGCGGTCTCTTTCCCTCCGAGCAGTACTTC. Its protein product is CASSQGGTGGLFPSEQYF.

The J gene is TRBJ1-6, the V gene TRBV7-6; tentatively, D is TRBD1 (5 bases). This CDR3 comprises 17 residues. Germline CDR1 is SGHVS and CDR2 is FNYEAQ. The germline V and J ends were trimmed by 4 bases and 3 bases, with 16 bases remaining between them. The CDR3 here is CASSSHNLRDYNSPLHF. In DNA, the CDR3 is TGTGCCAGCAGCTCCCACAACCTCAGGGACTATAATTCACCCCTCCACTTT.

V usage is TRBV2 and J usage is TRBJ2-7, with TRBD1 identical over 9 bases. The CDR3 runs to 15 residues. Per germline, CDR1 SNHLY and CDR2 FYNNEI. Trimming removed 8 bases from V and 2 bases from J; junction bases left unmatched: 10. DNA for the CDR3: TGTGCCAGCTGGCCGGGACAGGGTCAACCCTACGAGCAGTACTTC. It encodes CASWPGQGQPYEQYF.

The chain combines TRBV7-2 with TRBJ2-5, with D uncertain. V lost 5 bases and J lost 1, with 8 bases in between. From germline, CDR1 is SGHTA and CDR2 FQGNSA. The CDR3 is made up of 13 amino acids. The CDR3 DNA reads as TGTGCCAGCAGCGTTAGTACCCAAGAGACCCAGTACTTC. This codes for CASSVSTQETQYF.

The rearrangement links TRBV7-6 to TRBJ2-2; D remains ambiguous. CDR3 length: 14 residues. The V gene's germline CDR1 is SGHVS and CDR2 FNYEAQ. V was shortened by 0 bases and J by 5 bases, with 7 bases between the two germline ends. The CDR3: CASSLAGLTGELFF. As DNA, the CDR3 is TGTGCCAGCAGCTTAGCAGGCTTAACCGGGGAGCTGTTTTTT.

The chain recombines TRBV9 with TRBJ2-7, with 9 bases fitting TRBD1. This CDR3 spans 13 amino acids. Trimming cost V 5 bases and J 3 bases; bases outside gene matches: 3. The germline CDR1 and CDR2 sequences are SGDLS and YYNGEE. CDR3 sequence (DNA): TGTGCCAGCAGTCGGGACAGGGACTACGAGCAGTACTTC. It encodes CASSRDRDYEQYF.

This clone was detected a few times. The V gene is TRBV2, the J gene TRBJ2-7; the D is unclear. Germline values: CDR1 SNHLY, CDR2 FYNNEI. V was cut by 7 bases and J by 1 base, with 8 bases left in between. The CDR3 has 12 residues. The CDR3 reads CASTAESYEQYF. CDR3 DNA: TGTGCCAGCACGGCGGAATCCTACGAGCAGTACTTC.

The V gene is TRBV5-4, the J gene TRBJ2-5; 10 nucleotides align to TRBD1. Trimming removed 5 bases from V and 4 bases from J; junction bases left unmatched: 5. Germline V gene sequence: CDR1 SGHNT, CDR2 YYREEE (reference sequence). The CDR3 runs to 14 residues. The DNA of the CDR3 is TGTGCCAGCAGGTCGACAGGGGGCGCAGAGACCCAGTACTTC. This gives the protein CASRSTGGAETQYF. The entire variable domain, with the rest obtained from reference TRBV5-4 and TRBJ2-5, is as follows: ETGVTQSPTHLIKTRGQQVTLRCSSQSGHNTVSWYQQALGQGPQFIFQYYREEENGRGNFPPRFSGLQFPNYSSELNVNALELDDSALYLCASRSTGGAETQYFGPGTRLLVL.

This clone has just one count. The rearrangement joins TRBV5-1 to TRBJ1-4; perhaps TRBD1 as D (6 bases). This CDR3 region has 14 residues. The ends were cut back, 6 bases at V and 3 bases at J, with 12 bases in the middle. The germline V gene has CDR1 SGHRS and CDR2 YFSETQ. For the CDR3, the DNA is TGCGCCAGCACGTTGGGGGCGGCTAATGAAAAACTGTTTTTT. As protein: CASTLGAANEKLFF.

This clone is judged medium-sized (0.01 to 0.1%). V is TRBV18 and J is TRBJ2-3; 9 bases map to TRBD2. The ends lost 5 bases at V and 4 bases at J; junction bases unmatched: 13. The germline V gene has CDR1 KGHSH and CDR2 LQKENI. This CDR3 has 17 amino acids. The CDR3 coding sequence is TGTGCCAGCTCATCGGATCGTGCACTAGCGGGTTCAGATACGCAGTATTTT. Its translation: CASSSDRALAGSDTQYF.

The V and J genes are TRBV29-1 and TRBJ1-4, with no clear D. The CDR3 loop spans 13 amino acids. Germline CDR1 SQVTM, CDR2 ANQGSEA. Deletions cut 8 bases from V and 10 bases from J, with 20 bases between. CDR3 in DNA: TGCAGCATAGAGGAGAACGCTAAGGGAAAACTGTTTTTT. Encoded protein: CSIEENAKGKLFF.

This chain links TRBV7-9 with TRBJ1-2; 11 bases are a match to TRBD1. Germline assignment: CDR1 SEHNR and CDR2 FQNEAQ (reference sequence). The V segment lost 4 bases and the J segment 5 bases; nucleotides outside the gene matches: 12. This CDR3 comprises 17 residues. CDR3 in amino acids: CASSSWTGGEIIYGYTF. In DNA, the CDR3 is TGTGCCAGCAGCTCTTGGACAGGGGGCGAAATTATTTATGGCTACACCTTC.

This sequence joins TRBV4-3 and TRBJ1-2; 7 bases are a match to TRBD1. The trim removed 0 bases at V and 6 bases at J, leaving 10 bases unmatched. The CDR3 sequence is 16 residues long. Per the germline V gene, CDR1 is LGHNA and CDR2 is YSLEER. CDR3 region: CASSQEEVQGINGYTF. The CDR3 DNA reads as TGCGCCAGCAGCCAAGAGGAGGTACAGGGGATAAATGGCTACACCTTC.

V and J are TRBV30 and TRBJ1-5; 9 nucleotides line up with TRBD1. The CDR3 spans 15 residues. Germline values: CDR1 GTSNPN, CDR2 SVGIG (reference sequence). The V gene end was trimmed by 1 base and the J gene end by 4 bases; junction bases not matched to a gene: 5. The DNA of the CDR3 is TGTGCCTGGAGTGCAACCGGGACAGGGAATCAGCCCCAGCATTTT. This codes for CAWSATGTGNQPQHF.

CDR3: CASSRGRDTEAFF. The CDR3 nucleotides read TGTGCCAGCTCACGAGGGAGGGACACTGAAGCTTTCTTT. The V and J genes are TRBV18 and TRBJ1-1; D is unresolved. Germline V gene data show CDR1 as KGHSH and CDR2 as LQKENI. The CDR3 is 13 amino acids. Trimming took off 4 bases at V and 3 bases at J, with 9 bases between the two ends. The full variable domain, completed using reference TRBV18 and TRBJ1-1, is NAGVMQNPRHLVRRRGQEARLRCSPMKGHSHVYWYRQLPEEGLKFMVYLQKENIIDESGMPKERFSAEFPKEGPSILRIQQVVRGDSAAYFCASSRGRDTEAFFGQGTRLTVV.

The chain uses TRBV3-1 (or the pseudogene TRBV3-2) and TRBJ1-5; D is ambiguous. The CDR3 sequence is 14 residues long. CDR1 is LGHDT and CDR2 is YNNKEL in the germline V gene (reference sequence). V shed 3 bases and J shed 0 bases, with 6 bases lying between them. Written as DNA, the CDR3 is TGTGCCAGCAGCCACTCTGTTAGCAATCAGCCCCAGCATTTT. Translation gives CASSHSVSNQPQHF.

The gene calls are TRBV2 and TRBJ1-3; D is undetermined. Germline V lookup: CDR1 SNHLY, CDR2 FYNNEI. This CDR3 is built from 14 residues. V lost 6 bases to trimming and J lost 4 bases, with 13 bases between them. CDR3 sequence (DNA): TGTGCCAGCAGGGGAGGTACTTCGGGAAACACCATATATTTT. Amino acids: CASRGGTSGNTIYF. The full variable domain, rest sourced from reference TRBV2 and TRBJ1-3, is EPEVTQTPSHQVTQMGQEVILRCVPISNHLYFYWYRQILGQKVEFLVSFYNNEISEKSEIFDDQFSVERPDGSNFTLKIRSTKLEDSAMYFCASRGGTSGNTIYFGEGSWLTVV.

V is TRBV15 and J is TRBJ1-5, with 7 bases aligning to TRBD1. Germline V gives CDR1 LNHNV, CDR2 YYDKDF (reference sequence). The CDR3 contains 15 residues. The J segment lost 10 bases and the V segment lost 3 bases, leaving 12 bases of the junction unmatched. The chain's CDR3 is CATSSRTGSRQPQHF. Written as DNA, the CDR3 is TGTGCCACCAGCAGTAGGACAGGTTCCCGTCAACCCCAGCATTTT.

The sample holds many counts of this clone. The chain couples TRBV7-2 to TRBJ1-4, with TRBD1 matching over 12 bases. The CDR3 has 15 amino acids. Germline V lookup: CDR1 SGHTA, CDR2 FQGNSA. The trim removed 6 bases at V and 7 bases at J, leaving 6 bases unmatched. The CDR3 DNA sequence: TGTGCCAGCAGAGAGCAGGGACAGGGGGCTGAAAAACTGTTTTTT. It specifies CASREQGQGAEKLFF.

There are a few counts of this clone. The chain has TRBV19 and TRBJ1-5; D perhaps matches TRBD1 (5 bases). The ends were cut back, 7 bases at V and 2 bases at J, with 12 bases in the middle. The CDR3 totals 14 residues. Germline V CDR1 and CDR2: LNHDA, SQIVND (reference sequence). The CDR3 sequence is CASNRGEGNQPQHF. The CDR3 DNA reads as TGTGCCAGTAACCGAGGGGAGGGCAATCAGCCCCAGCATTTT.

The rearrangement joins TRBV5-4 to TRBJ1-4, with a possible D match to TRBD1 (6 bases). V was shortened by 1 base and J by 6 bases, with 16 bases between the two germline ends. Germline CDR1 SGHNT, CDR2 YYREEE (reference sequence). The CDR3 is 16 residues long. Here the CDR3 DNA reads TGTGCCAGCAGCTTGTCGGGGGGCGCTGGGGATGAAAAACTGTTTTTT. As protein: CASSLSGGAGDEKLFF.

The chain links TRBV5-8 to TRBJ1-5; 10 bases map to TRBD1. This CDR3 comprises 14 residues. Trimming took 3 bases from V and 7 from J; bases not matched to a gene: 4. CDR1 and CDR2 (germline): SGHTS, YDEGEE. The CDR3 here is CASSSRTGGQPQHF. The CDR3 coding sequence is TGTGCCAGCAGCTCCCGGACAGGGGGACAGCCCCAGCATTTT.